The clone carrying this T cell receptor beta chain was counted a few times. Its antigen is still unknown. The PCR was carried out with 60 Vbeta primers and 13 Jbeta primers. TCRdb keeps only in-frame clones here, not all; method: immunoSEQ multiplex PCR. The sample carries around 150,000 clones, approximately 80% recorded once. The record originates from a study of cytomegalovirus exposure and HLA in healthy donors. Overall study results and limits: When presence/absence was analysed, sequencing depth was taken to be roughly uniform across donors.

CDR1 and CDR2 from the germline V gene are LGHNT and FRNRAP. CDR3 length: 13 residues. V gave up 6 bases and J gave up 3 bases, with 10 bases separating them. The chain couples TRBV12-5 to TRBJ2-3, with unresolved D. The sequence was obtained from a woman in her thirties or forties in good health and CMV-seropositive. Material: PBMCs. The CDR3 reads CASGAPGTDTQYF. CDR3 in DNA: TGTGCTAGTGGGGCGCCCGGGACAGATACGCAGTATTTT.